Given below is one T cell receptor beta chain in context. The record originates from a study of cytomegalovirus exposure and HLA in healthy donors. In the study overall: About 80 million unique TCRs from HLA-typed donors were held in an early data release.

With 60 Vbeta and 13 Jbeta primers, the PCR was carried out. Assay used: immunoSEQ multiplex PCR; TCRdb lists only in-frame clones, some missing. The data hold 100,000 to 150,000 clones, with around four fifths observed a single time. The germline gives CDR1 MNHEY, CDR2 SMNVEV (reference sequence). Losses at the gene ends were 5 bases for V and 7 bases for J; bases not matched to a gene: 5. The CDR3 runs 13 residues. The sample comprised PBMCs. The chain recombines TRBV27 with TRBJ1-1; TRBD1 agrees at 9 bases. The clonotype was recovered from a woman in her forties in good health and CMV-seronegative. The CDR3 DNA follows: TGTGCCAGCAGTGTCCCGGGACAGGGTGAAGCTTTCTTT. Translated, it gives CASSVPGQGEAFF.